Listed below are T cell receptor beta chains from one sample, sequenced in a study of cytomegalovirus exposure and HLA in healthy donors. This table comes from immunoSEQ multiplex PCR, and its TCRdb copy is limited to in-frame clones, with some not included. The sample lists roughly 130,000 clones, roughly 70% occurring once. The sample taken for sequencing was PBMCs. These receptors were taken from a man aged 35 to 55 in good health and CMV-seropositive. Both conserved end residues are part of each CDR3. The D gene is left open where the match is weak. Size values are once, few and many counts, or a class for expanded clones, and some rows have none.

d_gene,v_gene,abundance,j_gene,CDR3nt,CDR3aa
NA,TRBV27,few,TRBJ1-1,TGTGCCAGCAGTTTATCCTGGGGGGCTGAAGCTTTCTTT,CASSLSWGAEAFF
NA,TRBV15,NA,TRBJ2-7,TGTGCCACCAGCAGAGATAGGAGCTCCGGATACGAGCAGTACTTC,CATSRDRSSGYEQYF
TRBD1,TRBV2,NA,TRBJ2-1,TGTGCCAGCAGTCCCGGGACAGGGGTGGGTGAGCAGTTCTTC,CASSPGTGVGEQFF
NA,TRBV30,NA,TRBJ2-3,TGTGCCTGGAGTGGACGGAGCAGGGGAGATACGCAGTATTTT,CAWSGRSRGDTQYF
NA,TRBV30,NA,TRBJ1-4,TGTGCCTGGAGTGTCTTACGCGGAGAGCAGGGGTGGTCGACTAATGAAAAACTGTTTTTT,CAWSVLRGEQGWSTNEKLFF
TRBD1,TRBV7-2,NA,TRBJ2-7,TGTGCCAGCAGCCTCCGGGACAGGGGTTACTACGAGCAGTACTTC,CASSLRDRGYYEQYF
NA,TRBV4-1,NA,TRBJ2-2,TGCGCCAGCAGCCAAGCAATGAGGGGGGGCACGAACACCGGGGAGCTGTTTTTT,CASSQAMRGGTNTGELFF
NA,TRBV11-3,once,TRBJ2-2,TGTGCCAGCAGCCGAGGGTCGGGGGGCACCGGAGAGCTGTTTTTT,CASSRGSGGTGELFF
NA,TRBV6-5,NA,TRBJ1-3,TGTGCCAGCAGTTTCGGACAGACCCACTCTGGAAACACCATATATTTT,CASSFGQTHSGNTIYF
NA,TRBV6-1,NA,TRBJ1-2,TGTGCCAGCAGTTCCTTTGGCTACACCTTC,CASSSFGYTF
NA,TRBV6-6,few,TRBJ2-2,TGTGCCAGCAGCCAGGACTCGACGGGGACCGGGGAGCTGTTTTTT,CASSQDSTGTGELFF
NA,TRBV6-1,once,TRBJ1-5,TGTGCCAGCAGTGAAGGAGTCCTCCTTATTAATCAGCCCCAGCATTTT,CASSEGVLLINQPQHF
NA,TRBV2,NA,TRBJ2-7,TGTGCCAGCACGGGGGTAAGCTCCTACGAGCAGTACTTC,CASTGVSSYEQYF
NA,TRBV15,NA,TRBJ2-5,TGTGCCACCAGCAGAGGAGGAACGGAGACCCAGTACTTC,CATSRGGTETQYF
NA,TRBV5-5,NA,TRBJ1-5,TGTGCCAGCAGCTTGGGTTCAGGGCCCAATCAGCCCCAGCATTTT,CASSLGSGPNQPQHF
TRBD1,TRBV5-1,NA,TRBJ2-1,TGCGCCAGCAGCTTGGTGCCGGACAGGGAAATCAATGAGCAGTTCTTC,CASSLVPDREINEQFF
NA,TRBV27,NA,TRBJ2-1,TGTGCCAGCAGTCACGACAGCCTGGTGGAGCAGTTCTTC,CASSHDSLVEQFF
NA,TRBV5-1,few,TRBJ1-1,TGCGCCAGCAGCTTGGCCCCTCAGGTGAACACTGAAGCTTTCTTT,CASSLAPQVNTEAFF
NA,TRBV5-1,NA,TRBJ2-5,TGCGCCAGCAGCCGGGAAGGAGAGACCCAGTACTTC,CASSREGETQYF
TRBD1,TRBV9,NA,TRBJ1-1,TGTGCCAGCAGCGTAGGGCTTGGAGGGGGCAGAATCGAAGCTTTCTTT,CASSVGLGGGRIEAFF
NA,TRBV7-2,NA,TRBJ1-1,TGTGCCAGCAGCTTAGGGGGCAGGATGAAGGCTGAAGCTTTCTTT,CASSLGGRMKAEAFF
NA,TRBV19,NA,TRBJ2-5,TGTGCCAGTAGTCCTGGGGCGATGTACCAAGAGACCCAGTACTTC,CASSPGAMYQETQYF
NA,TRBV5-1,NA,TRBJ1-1,TGCGCCAGCAGCTCTGTACAGGATGACACTGAAGCTTTCTTT,CASSSVQDDTEAFF
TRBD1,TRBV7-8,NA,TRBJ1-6,TGTGCCAGCAGCGCTGGACAGGGGAGATCTTCACCCCTCCACTTT,CASSAGQGRSSPLHF